Presented here are 10 T cell receptor beta chains from one specimen sequenced in a study of blood T cell repertoires in COVID-19. Assay used: immunoSEQ multiplex PCR; TCRdb lists only in-frame clones, some missing. The data contain around 260,000 clones, about 86% of them seen just once; the ten biggest clones take up approximately 4.5%. The sequencing sample was made of PBMCs or T cells enriched from blood (not recorded which). The origin of the receptors is a man aged 30 to 45 with acute COVID-19.

The rearrangement joins TRBV18 to TRBJ2-1, with D unclear. This CDR3 is 15 amino acids long. Germline values: CDR1 KGHSH, CDR2 LQKENI. Trimming pared 2 bases from V and 0 bases from J, leaving 8 bases between. CDR3 nucleotide sequence: TGTGCCAGCTCACCAGAGCTTAGCTCCTACAATGAGCAGTTCTTC. Translation gives CASSPELSSYNEQFF.

The rearrangement links TRBV19 to TRBJ1-1; unclear D gene. This CDR3 has 14 residues. Germline CDR1 reads LNHDA; CDR2 reads SQIVND (reference sequence). Trimming took 7 bases from V and 4 from J, leaving 16 bases between them. This CDR3 reads CASTHPGFGTEAFF. The DNA for the CDR3 is TGTGCCAGTACTCATCCGGGGTTCGGCACTGAAGCTTTCTTT.

In DNA form, the CDR3 reads TGTGCCAGCAGCTATCCAGGAAACTATGGCTACACCTTC. This encodes CASSYPGNYGYTF. V usage is TRBV5-4 and J usage is TRBJ1-2, with D unresolved. Trimming removed 3 bases at V and 2 bases at J, with 8 bases between. CDR1 SGHNT and CDR2 YYREEE come from the germline V gene (reference sequence). The CDR3 covers 13 residues.

The rearrangement uses TRBV18 and TRBJ1-4; D gene unclear. CDR3 length equals 14 residues. V lost 3 bases and J 7 bases, leaving 12 bases between the germline ends. In germline, CDR1 is KGHSH, CDR2 LQKENI. This CDR3 reads CASSPTREGEKLFF. In DNA, the CDR3 is TGTGCCAGCTCACCGACACGGGAGGGTGAAAAACTGTTTTTT.

The genes are TRBV5-1 and TRBJ2-5, with no clear D. This CDR3 comprises 16 residues. CDR1 and CDR2 from the germline V gene are SGHRS and YFSETQ. Trimming shortened V by 6 bases and J by 0 bases, and 18 bases separated the two germline ends. This chain's CDR3 is CASTERSGLNQETQYF. The CDR3 DNA is TGCGCCAGCACGGAGCGCAGTGGCCTTAACCAAGAGACCCAGTACTTC.

The V gene is TRBV5-5, the J gene TRBJ1-5; 9 bases agree with TRBD1. This CDR3 contains 13 residues. CDR1 is SGHKS and CDR2 is YYEKEE in the germline V gene (reference sequence). With V trimmed by 8 bases and J by 5 bases, 5 bases remained unmatched. This chain's CDR3 is CASSGTGHQPQHF. In DNA form, the CDR3 reads TGTGCCAGTTCCGGGACAGGGCATCAGCCCCAGCATTTT.

V gene TRBV10-3 combines with J gene TRBJ1-3; D is ambiguous. Trimming cost V 3 bases and J 8 bases, with 14 bases left between them. Germline assignment: CDR1 ENHRY and CDR2 SYGVKD. The CDR3 runs 14 residues. The CDR3 sequence is CAISDLEFMDTIYF. DNA for the CDR3: TGTGCCATCAGTGACTTGGAGTTTATGGACACCATATATTTT.

Turning to this clone: Mismatch with germline at one junction end may stem from a read error. The sample has other DNA sequences that encode this CDR3 too. The chain carries TRBV5-1 and TRBJ2-3, with D tentatively TRBD2 (6 bases). CDR3 size: 15 residues. Germline V gives CDR1 SGHRS, CDR2 YFSETQ. The CDR3: CASSLRGTYTDTQYF. The CDR3 DNA sequence: TGTGCCAGCAGCCTGCGGGGAACGTACACAGATACGCAGTATTTT. The full variable domain, in which reference TRBV5-1 and TRBJ2-3 provide the parts outside the CDR3, is KAGVTQTPRYLIKTRGQQVTLSCSPISGHRSVSWYQQTPGQGLQFLFEYFSETQRNKGNFPGRFSGRQFSNSRSEMNVSTLELGDSALYLCASSLRGTYTDTQYFGPGTRLTVL.

This clone appeared once. J is TRBJ2-5 and V is TRBV27, with TRBD1 matching over 10 bases. The CDR3 loop spans 16 amino acids. Germline V gene lookup returns CDR1 MNHEY and CDR2 SMNVEV (reference sequence). J lost 5 bases, V lost 5 bases, and 11 bases had no gene match. The CDR3 sequence: CASSIAGTGVFETQYF. The CDR3 DNA follows: TGTGCCAGCAGTATCGCCGGGACAGGGGTCTTTGAGACCCAGTACTTC.

J is TRBJ1-1 and V is TRBV19; maybe TRBD1 (5 bases). The V and J ends lost 3 bases and 1 base respectively, with 9 bases between them. This CDR3 spans 14 amino acids. From germline, CDR1 is LNHDA and CDR2 SQIVND (reference sequence). CDR3 amino acids: CASSIRRENTEAFF. In nucleotides, the CDR3 is TGTGCCAGTAGTATTCGCAGGGAGAACACTGAAGCTTTCTTT.